This TCR beta chain appears in the sequencing data of a study of Ad26.COV2.S vaccination and SARS-CoV-2 variants. Method: immunoSEQ multiplex PCR; TCRdb's copy keeps in-frame clones and lacks some. The table lists hundreds of thousands of clones, around 89% of them singletons, with just under 5% in the top ten. Trimming shortened V by 2 bases and J by 8 bases, and 9 bases separated the two germline ends. Germline V gene data show CDR1 as MNHEY and CDR2 as SVGAGI. The CDR3 spans 13 residues. Findings of the study overall: Vaccine recipients and placebo recipients showed similar non-spike TCR breadth.

Treatment in this sample: about 20 received Ad26.COV2.S at low or high dose, single or two shots; five or six received placebo; per-sample allocation not given. All samples were drawn on day 63, counting from the first vaccine or placebo injection. Whoever gave the sample was an adult aged 18-55 years in Boston. The administered vaccine (an Ad26 vector) expressed Wuhan-strain SARS-CoV-2 spike. To note about this clone: Its antigen is as yet unknown.

The material sequenced was peripheral blood, taken in a trial of Ad26.COV2.S vaccine versus placebo. The rearrangement joins TRBV6-5 to TRBJ1-4; D not resolved. The sequence derives from a person aged 18-60 years who received the Ad26.COV2.S COVID-19 vaccine or a placebo. Here the CDR3 reads CASSYERREKLFF. The CDR3 nucleotides are TGTGCCAGCAGTTACGAGAGGAGAGAAAAACTGTTTTTT.